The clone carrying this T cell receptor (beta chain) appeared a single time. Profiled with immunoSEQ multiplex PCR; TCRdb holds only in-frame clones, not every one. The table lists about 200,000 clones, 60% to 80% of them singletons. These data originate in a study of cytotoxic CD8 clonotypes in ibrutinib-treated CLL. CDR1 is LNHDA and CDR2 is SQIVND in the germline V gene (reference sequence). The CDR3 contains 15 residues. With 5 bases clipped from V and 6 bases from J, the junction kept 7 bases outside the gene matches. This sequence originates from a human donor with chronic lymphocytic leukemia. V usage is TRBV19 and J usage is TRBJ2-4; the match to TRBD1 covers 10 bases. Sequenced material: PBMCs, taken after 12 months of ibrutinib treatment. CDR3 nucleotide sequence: TGTGCCAGTAGTCCTGTTGGGACAGGGGCAAACATTCAGTACTTC. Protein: CASSPVGTGANIQYF.